Each of the 26 T cell receptor beta chains below was sequenced from the same sample in a study of blood T cell repertoires in COVID-19. Profiled with immunoSEQ multiplex PCR; TCRdb holds only in-frame clones, not every one. The table shows fewer than 200,000 clones, with approximately 90% occurring only once. Material for sequencing was peripheral blood. Receptor source: a man in his fifties who had recovered from COVID-19.

The rearrangement uses TRBV28 and TRBJ2-5, with D possibly being TRBD2 (6 bases). CDR1 and CDR2 from the germline V gene are MDHEN and SYDVKM. Deletions cut 5 bases from V and 9 bases from J, with 10 bases between. The CDR3 length is 11 residues. The CDR3 DNA sequence: TGTGCCAGCAGTCCTCGGGGGTCCCAGTACTTC. As protein: CASSPRGSQYF.

CDR3: CASSRTLQGKAFF. The CDR3 coding sequence is TGTGCCAGCAGTAGAACCCTACAGGGAAAAGCTTTCTTT. The chain uses TRBV6-5 and TRBJ1-1, with D perhaps TRBD1 (6 bases). This CDR3 is 13 amino acids long. Trimming pared 5 bases from V and 9 bases from J, leaving 16 bases between. Germline CDR1 is MNHEY and CDR2 is SVGAGI.

This clone showed up just once. J is TRBJ2-2 and V is TRBV24-1, with 7 bases fitting TRBD2. Germline V gives CDR1 KGHDR, CDR2 SFDVKD. The CDR3 is 17 amino acids. Trimming at V came to 4 bases and at J to 4 bases, leaving 11 bases not matched to a gene. As DNA, the CDR3 is TGTGCCACCAGTGACGTCTGGGGAGGGCGCGGCACCGGGGAGCTGTTTTTT. Translating it yields CATSDVWGGRGTGELFF.

V is TRBV10-2 and J is TRBJ2-2; D is unclear. This CDR3 has 14 residues. Deletions cut 4 bases from V and 0 bases from J, with 6 bases between. CDR1 is WSHSY and CDR2 is SAAADI in the germline V gene. The CDR3 region has the DNA TGCGCCAGCAGTGGTCAGTCGAACACCGGGGAGCTGTTTTTT. Its translation is CASSGQSNTGELFF.

The chain is built from TRBV4-3 and TRBJ2-3, with 9 bases identical to TRBD1. The V segment lost 2 bases and the J segment 6 bases; nucleotides outside the gene matches: 12. CDR3 length: 17 residues. Germline V gene lookup returns CDR1 LGHNA and CDR2 YSLEER. Written as DNA, the CDR3 is TGCGCCAGCAGCCAACTTTCGACAGGGGGAAATGTTGATACGCAGTATTTT. This codes for CASSQLSTGGNVDTQYF.

The chain combines TRBV2 with TRBJ2-7; a possible D gene is TRBD2 (8 bases). The V end lost 11 bases, the J end lost 4 bases, and 18 bases lay between the germline ends. Germline V lookup: CDR1 SNHLY, CDR2 FYNNEI. The CDR3 has 13 residues. The CDR3 DNA reads TGTGCCGTACGGGAGGGGGCCGCGTACGAGCAGTACTTC. Translation gives CAVREGAAYEQYF. Combining the CDR3 with reference TRBV2 and TRBJ2-7 gives the whole variable domain EPEVTQTPSHQVTQMGQEVILRCVPISNHLYFYWYRQILGQKVEFLVSFYNNEISEKSEIFDDQFSVERPDGSNFTLKIRSTKLEDSAMYFCAVREGAAYEQYFGPGTRLTVT.

This rearrangement joins TRBV11-2 to TRBJ2-5; TRBD2 is a possible D gene (6 bases). Germline V gene lookup returns CDR1 SGHAT and CDR2 FQNNGV. The germline V and J ends were trimmed by 0 bases and 9 bases, with 11 bases remaining between them. The CDR3 length is 13 residues. The chain's CDR3 is CASSLDLPGAQYF. The CDR3 coding sequence is TGTGCCAGCAGCTTAGATCTACCGGGGGCCCAGTACTTC.

This clone was recorded once. The CDR3 DNA reads TGCGCCAGCAGCTTAGGACTAGCGGACTACGAGCAGTACTTC. This gives the protein CASSLGLADYEQYF. The chain links TRBV5-1 to TRBJ2-7; 10 positions agree with TRBD2. The CDR3 spans 14 residues. J gave up 3 bases and V 2 bases, and 2 bases lay outside the gene matches. Looked up from germline, CDR1 is SGHRS and CDR2 is YFSETQ.

The rearrangement uses TRBV29-1 and TRBJ2-7; the D is unclear. Trimming took 4 bases from V and 6 from J, leaving 16 bases between them. This CDR3 region has 13 residues. The germline CDR1 and CDR2 sequences are SQVTM and ANQGSEA. CDR3 sequence: CSVGSADWSEQYF. The CDR3 coding sequence is TGCAGCGTTGGGAGCGCAGACTGGTCCGAGCAGTACTTC.

The chain joins TRBV6-6 to TRBJ2-7, with TRBD1 matching 7 bases. In germline, CDR1 is MNHNY, CDR2 SVGAGI (reference sequence). The CDR3 is 13 residues long. Losses at the gene ends were 11 bases for V and 0 bases for J; bases not matched to a gene: 7. The CDR3 DNA follows: TGTGCCGGAAAGGGACAGTCCTCCTACGAGCAGTACTTC. Protein product: CAGKGQSSYEQYF.

V usage is TRBV2 and J usage is TRBJ2-3, with D possibly being TRBD2 (5 bases). The CDR3 spans 15 residues. CDR1 SNHLY and CDR2 FYNNEI come from the germline V gene. Trimming cost V 7 bases and J 0 bases, with 14 bases left between them. CDR3 DNA: TGTGCCAGCACCGGCGGGCCCTCTAGCACAGATACGCAGTATTTT. Its protein product is CASTGGPSSTDTQYF.

Of note for this clone: At one end, the junction sequence differs from germline, possibly due to a read error. This rearrangement joins TRBV5-4 to TRBJ2-2; TRBD2 matches at 15 bases. The CDR3 sequence is 19 residues long. From germline, CDR1 is SGHNT and CDR2 YYREEE (reference sequence). The CDR3 sequence: CASSRGLAGGPMNTGELFF. The CDR3 nucleotides read TGTGCCAGCAGCCGTGGACTAGCGGGGGGGCCGATGAACACCGGAGAGCTGTTTTTT.

The chain employs TRBV7-2 and TRBJ2-2; 8 bases are a match to TRBD2. V dropped 5 bases and J dropped 4; count of bases not matched to a gene: 9. CDR1 and CDR2 (germline): SGHTA, FQGNSA. The length of the CDR3 is 16 residues. CDR3 sequence: CASSETSVGGTGELFF. Written as DNA, the CDR3 is TGTGCCAGCAGCGAGACTAGCGTCGGAGGCACCGGGGAGCTGTTTTTT.

The gene calls are TRBV10-3 and TRBJ2-5; tentatively, D is TRBD2 (5 bases). CDR1 is ENHRY and CDR2 is SYGVKD in the germline V gene. The CDR3 is made up of 13 amino acids. The germline V and J ends were trimmed by 4 bases and 4 bases, with 10 bases remaining between them. CDR3 DNA sequence: TGTGCCATCAGTGTTCTGGGGAGAGAGACCCAGTACTTC. This gives the protein CAISVLGRETQYF.

The rearrangement links TRBV11-2 to TRBJ1-1, with no clear D. Per germline, CDR1 SGHAT and CDR2 FQNNGV. The CDR3 runs 13 residues. Trimming shortened V by 5 bases and J by 6 bases, and 13 bases separated the two germline ends. DNA of the CDR3: TGTGCCAGCAGCCCCACTAACGGGGCTGAAGCTTTCTTT. Amino acid sequence: CASSPTNGAEAFF.

The rearrangement uses TRBV11-2 and TRBJ1-1; no reliable D call. The CDR3 totals 13 residues. CDR1 is SGHAT, CDR2 FQNNGV, per germline. V was shortened by 4 bases and J by 1 base, with 7 bases between the two germline ends. CDR3 DNA: TGTGCCAGCAGCTCACAATCGAACACTGAAGCTTTCTTT. This sequence encodes CASSSQSNTEAFF.

The chain uses TRBV6-5 and TRBJ1-1; no definite D call. The CDR3 is made up of 12 amino acids. The V and J ends lost 6 bases and 5 bases respectively, with 10 bases between them. CDR1 and CDR2 from the germline V gene are MNHEY and SVGAGI. The CDR3 loop is CASSYHGTEAFF. CDR3 DNA sequence: TGTGCCAGCAGCTACCACGGGACTGAAGCTTTCTTT.

The chain uses TRBV10-3 and TRBJ1-1; tentatively, D is TRBD1 (6 bases). Trimming cost V 4 bases and J 2 bases, with 11 bases left between them. This CDR3 is built from 14 residues. From germline, CDR1 is ENHRY and CDR2 SYGVKD. The chain's CDR3 is CAISGTDINTEAFF. The CDR3 DNA follows: TGTGCCATCAGTGGGACAGACATAAACACTGAAGCTTTCTTT.

This clone was found once. The rearrangement links TRBV10-3 to TRBJ2-7; 9 bases line up with TRBD1. The V gene end was trimmed by 7 bases and the J gene end by 6 bases; junction bases not matched to a gene: 7. This CDR3 region has 13 residues. Looked up from germline, CDR1 is ENHRY and CDR2 is SYGVKD. The CDR3 DNA is TGTGCCATCAATAGGGACAGGGACGGCGAGCAGTACTTC. It codes for CAINRDRDGEQYF.

CDR3 region: CASSFREGTEAFF. The CDR3 bases are TGTGCCAGCAGTTTCAGGGAGGGCACTGAAGCTTTCTTT. V and J are TRBV27 and TRBJ1-1, with TRBD1 as a possible D gene (5 bases). The CDR3 runs 13 residues. CDR1 and CDR2 (germline): MNHEY, SMNVEV (reference sequence). V lost 3 bases and J 4 bases, leaving 9 bases between the germline ends.

The V call is TRBV19, the J call TRBJ1-5; the D is unclear. The ends were cut back, 0 bases at V and 7 bases at J, with 7 bases in the middle. This CDR3 contains 13 residues. Germline CDR1 LNHDA, CDR2 SQIVND (reference sequence). DNA for the CDR3: TGTGCCAGTAGTATAGATCTGAGGCAGCCCCAGCATTTT. Its translation is CASSIDLRQPQHF.

This sequence joins TRBV4-1 and TRBJ2-3; possible D gene TRBD1, 7 bases. The CDR3 covers 14 residues. CDR1 and CDR2 from the germline V gene are MGHRA and YSYEKL. V was trimmed by 8 bases and J by 0 bases, leaving 12 bases between them. The CDR3 reads CASAGGSSTDTQYF. The CDR3 DNA is TGCGCCAGCGCAGGGGGGTCTAGCACAGATACGCAGTATTTT.

The genes are TRBV5-6 and TRBJ2-7; 10 positions agree with TRBD1. Unmatched junction bases numbered 4, after V lost 0 bases and J lost 4 bases. The germline V gene has CDR1 SGHDT and CDR2 YYEEEE. The CDR3 length is 15 residues. CDR3 coding DNA: TGTGCCAGCAGCTTGGAGGGACAGGGGTTTTACGAGCAGTACTTC. This sequence encodes CASSLEGQGFYEQYF.

This clone appeared once. CDR3: CATSRVAGLPEAFF. The DNA for the CDR3 is TGTGCCACCAGCAGAGTCGCAGGACTCCCTGAAGCTTTCTTT. The chain links TRBV15 to TRBJ1-1; D is ambiguous. Trimming removed 1 base from V and 6 bases from J, with 12 bases in between. CDR1 and CDR2 from the germline V gene are LNHNV and YYDKDF (reference sequence). The CDR3 has 14 amino acids.

This chain joins TRBV7-6 and TRBJ1-1; maybe TRBD1 (6 bases). CDR3 size: 16 residues. CDR1 and CDR2 from the germline V gene are SGHVS and FNYEAQ. V was pared by 8 bases and J by 5 bases, with 24 bases between. This CDR3 reads CASGGQVLGAETEAFF. CDR3 nucleotides: TGTGCCAGCGGCGGCCAGGTCTTGGGGGCAGAGACTGAAGCTTTCTTT.

The genes are TRBV21-1 and TRBJ1-1; TRBD1, the table's D call, lacks a check against the DNA. TRBV21-1 is recorded as a pseudogene. The length of the CDR3 is 15 residues. CDR3 loop: CASSKVQGKNTEAFF. As DNA, the CDR3 is TGTGCCAGCAGCAAAGTCCAGGGAAAGAACACTGAAGCTTTCTTT.